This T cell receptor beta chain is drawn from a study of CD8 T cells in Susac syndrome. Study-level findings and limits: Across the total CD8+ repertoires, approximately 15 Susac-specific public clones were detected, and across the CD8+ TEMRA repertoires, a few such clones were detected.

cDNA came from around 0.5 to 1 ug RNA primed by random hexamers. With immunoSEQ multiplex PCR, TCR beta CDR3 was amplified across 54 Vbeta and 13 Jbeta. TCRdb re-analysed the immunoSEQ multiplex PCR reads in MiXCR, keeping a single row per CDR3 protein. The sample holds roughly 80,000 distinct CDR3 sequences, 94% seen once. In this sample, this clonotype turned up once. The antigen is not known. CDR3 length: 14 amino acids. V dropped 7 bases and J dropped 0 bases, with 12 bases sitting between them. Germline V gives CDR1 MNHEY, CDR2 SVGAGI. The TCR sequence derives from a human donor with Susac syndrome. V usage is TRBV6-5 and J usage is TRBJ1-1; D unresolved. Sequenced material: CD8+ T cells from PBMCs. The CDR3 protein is CASNPRPLNTEAFF. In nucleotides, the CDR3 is TGTGCCAGCAACCCGAGGCCTTTGAACACTGAAGCTTTCTTT.